This TCR beta chain appears in the sequencing data of a study of CD4 T cells in relation to SARS-CoV-2 and coronaviruses. For approximately 10 days, 10^5 sorted CD4+ cells grew with T cell-depleted PBMCs and CEF. Sequencing was performed with immunoSEQ multiplex PCR; in TCRdb, only in-frame clones are kept and a portion is missing. The sample lists 36,000 or so clones, 77% seen once, with over 2.5% in the top ten. This CDR3 is 17 amino acids long. Looked up from germline, CDR1 is LNHDA and CDR2 is SQIVND (reference sequence). With 7 bases removed from V and 4 bases from J, the gap between germline ends came to 20 bases. Turning to this clone: Its antigen is still unknown.

The sequenced material came from memory CD4+ T cells from PBMCs, cultured in vitro. The clonotype originates from an adult with COVID-19. The J gene is TRBJ2-6, the V gene TRBV19; D is uncertain. CDR3 sequence: CASTPAWTAVGANVLTF. In DNA form, the CDR3 reads TGTGCCAGTACCCCAGCGTGGACGGCGGTAGGGGCCAACGTCCTGACTTTC. The whole variable domain, remainder taken from reference TRBV19 and TRBJ2-6, is DGGITQSPKYLFRKEGQNVTLSCEQNLNHDAMYWYRQDPGQGLRLIYYSQIVNDFQKGDIAEGYSVSREKKESFPLTVTSAQKNPTAFYLCASTPAWTAVGANVLTFGAGSRLTVL.